This TCR beta chain is drawn from a study of T cell responses to AZD1222 COVID-19 vaccine. Whole-study context: Pooling covered second doses at about 4 or about 12 weeks. General study points: The number of AZD1222 recipients seropositive at baseline was only five or six.

Clones were sequenced by immunoSEQ multiplex PCR, and TCRdb holds only the in-frame ones, with some missing. This sample carries roughly 160,000 clones, 85% to 90% of them seen once, and the ten largest clones take roughly 5%. On this clone: Its antigen is still unknown.

V was shortened by 4 bases and J by 9 bases, with 13 bases between the two germline ends. The CDR3 has 13 residues. Germline-derived CDR1 and CDR2 are MGHRA and YSYEKL. This receptor was identified in an adult in good health. The V and J genes are TRBV4-1 and TRBJ1-5; no firm D call. Here the sequenced sample was peripheral blood, taken on day 0 of AZD1222 vaccination. The CDR3 here is CASSPKSGVPQHF. CDR3 nucleotide sequence: TGCGCCAGCAGCCCCAAATCTGGAGTGCCCCAGCATTTT.